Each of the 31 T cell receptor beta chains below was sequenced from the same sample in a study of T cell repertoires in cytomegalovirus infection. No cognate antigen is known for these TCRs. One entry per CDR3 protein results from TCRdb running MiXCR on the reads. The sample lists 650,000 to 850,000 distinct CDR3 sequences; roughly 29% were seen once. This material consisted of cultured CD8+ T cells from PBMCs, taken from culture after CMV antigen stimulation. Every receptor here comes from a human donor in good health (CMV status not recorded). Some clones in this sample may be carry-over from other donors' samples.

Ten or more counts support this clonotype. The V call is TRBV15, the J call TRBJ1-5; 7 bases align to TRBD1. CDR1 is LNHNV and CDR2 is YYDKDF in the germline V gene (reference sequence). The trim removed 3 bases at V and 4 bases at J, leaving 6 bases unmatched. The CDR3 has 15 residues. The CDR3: CATSRRTGGNQPQHF. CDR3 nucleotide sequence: TGTGCCACCAGCAGGCGGACAGGCGGGAATCAGCCCCAGCATTTT. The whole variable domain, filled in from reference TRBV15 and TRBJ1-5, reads DAMVIQNPRYQVTQFGKPVTLSCSQTLNHNVMYWYQQKSSQAPKLLFHYYDKDFNNEADTPDNFQSRRPNTSFCFLDIRSPGLGDTAMYLCATSRRTGGNQPQHFGDGTRLSIL.

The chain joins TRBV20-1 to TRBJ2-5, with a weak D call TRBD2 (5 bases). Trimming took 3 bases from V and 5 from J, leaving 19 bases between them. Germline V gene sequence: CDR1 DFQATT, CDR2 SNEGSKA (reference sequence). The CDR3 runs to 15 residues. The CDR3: CSAREPRLTGETQYF. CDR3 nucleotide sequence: TGCAGTGCTAGGGAACCCCGACTGACGGGGGAGACCCAGTACTTC.

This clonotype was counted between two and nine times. As DNA, the CDR3 is TGTGCCAGCAGTTTAGGGACTGTGGGAGGGGCCAACGTCCTGACTTTC. Translating gives CASSLGTVGGANVLTF. The chain has TRBV28 and TRBJ2-6; a weak D match, TRBD2 (6 bases). The CDR3 runs to 16 residues. Between the trimmed V and J ends, which lost 2 bases and 4 bases, there was a span of 12 bases. Germline V gene sequence: CDR1 MDHEN, CDR2 SYDVKM.

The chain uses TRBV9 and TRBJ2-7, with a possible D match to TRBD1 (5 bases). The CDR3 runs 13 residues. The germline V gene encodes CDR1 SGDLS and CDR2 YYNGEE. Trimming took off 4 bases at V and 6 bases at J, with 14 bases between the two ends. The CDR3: CASSPGRAGEQYV. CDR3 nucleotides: TGTGCCAGCAGCCCGGGCAGGGCTGGCGAGCAGTACGTC.

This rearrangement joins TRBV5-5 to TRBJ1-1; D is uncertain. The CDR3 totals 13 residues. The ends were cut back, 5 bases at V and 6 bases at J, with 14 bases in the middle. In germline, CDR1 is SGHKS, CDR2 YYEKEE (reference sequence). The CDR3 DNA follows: TGTGCCAGCAGTGTTGTCCCTAGGTCTGAAGCTTTCTTT. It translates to CASSVVPRSEAFF.

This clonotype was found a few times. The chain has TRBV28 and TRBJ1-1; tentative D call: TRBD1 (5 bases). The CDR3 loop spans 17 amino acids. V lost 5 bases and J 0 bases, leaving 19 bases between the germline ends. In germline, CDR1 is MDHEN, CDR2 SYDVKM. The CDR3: CASSPPQAGVMNTEAFF. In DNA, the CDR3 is TGTGCCAGCAGTCCCCCACAGGCGGGGGTAATGAACACTGAAGCTTTCTTT.

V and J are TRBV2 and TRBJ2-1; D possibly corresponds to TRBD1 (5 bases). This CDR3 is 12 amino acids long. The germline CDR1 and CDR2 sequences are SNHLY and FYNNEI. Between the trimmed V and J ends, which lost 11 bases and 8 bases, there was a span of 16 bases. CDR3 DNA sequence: TGTGCCTGCACCAGGGTAACCGATGAGCAGTTCTTC. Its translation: CACTRVTDEQFF.

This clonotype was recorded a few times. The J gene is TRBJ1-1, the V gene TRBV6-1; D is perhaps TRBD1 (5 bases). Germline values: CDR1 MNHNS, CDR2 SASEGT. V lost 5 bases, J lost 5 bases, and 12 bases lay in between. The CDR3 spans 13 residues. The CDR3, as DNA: TGTGCCAGCAGTTACCTGGGGCTAACTGAAGCTTTCTTT. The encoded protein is CASSYLGLTEAFF.

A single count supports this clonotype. The CDR3 here is CAISSVRGNQPQHF. The CDR3 nucleotides read TGTGCCATCAGCTCCGTAAGGGGAAATCAGCCCCAGCATTTT. The V and J genes are TRBV10-3 and TRBJ1-5; weak D call: TRBD1 (5 bases). Trimming removed 6 bases from V and 4 bases from J, with 13 bases in between. Per germline, CDR1 ENHRY and CDR2 SYGVKD. The CDR3 length is 14 residues.

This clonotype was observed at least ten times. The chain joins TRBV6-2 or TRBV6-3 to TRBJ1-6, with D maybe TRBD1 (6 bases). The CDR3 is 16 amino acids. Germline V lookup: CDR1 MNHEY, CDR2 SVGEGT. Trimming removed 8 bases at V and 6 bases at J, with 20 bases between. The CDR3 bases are TGTGCCAGCCGGCTGAATTGGACAGCACTTAATTCACCCCTCCACTTT. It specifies CASRLNWTALNSPLHF.

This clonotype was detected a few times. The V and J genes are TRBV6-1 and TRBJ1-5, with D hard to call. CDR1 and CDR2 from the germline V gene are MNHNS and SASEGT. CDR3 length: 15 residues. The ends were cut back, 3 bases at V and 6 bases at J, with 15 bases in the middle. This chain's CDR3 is CASSDTDPRGQPQHF. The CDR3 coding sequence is TGTGCCAGCAGTGATACCGACCCGCGGGGTCAGCCCCAGCATTTT.

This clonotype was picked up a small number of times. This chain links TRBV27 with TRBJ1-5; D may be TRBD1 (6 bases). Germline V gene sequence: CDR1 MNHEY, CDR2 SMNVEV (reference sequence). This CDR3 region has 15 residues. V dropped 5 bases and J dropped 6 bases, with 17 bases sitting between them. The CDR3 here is CASSGDRDNAQPQHF. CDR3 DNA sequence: TGTGCCAGCAGTGGTGACCGGGACAACGCTCAGCCCCAGCATTTT.

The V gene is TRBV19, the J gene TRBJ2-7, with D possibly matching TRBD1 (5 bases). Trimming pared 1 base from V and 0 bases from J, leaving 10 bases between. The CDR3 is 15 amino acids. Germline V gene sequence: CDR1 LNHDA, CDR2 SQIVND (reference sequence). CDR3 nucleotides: TGTGCCAGTAGTATAGGGGGCTTCTTCTCCTACGAGCAGTACTTC. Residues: CASSIGGFFSYEQYF.

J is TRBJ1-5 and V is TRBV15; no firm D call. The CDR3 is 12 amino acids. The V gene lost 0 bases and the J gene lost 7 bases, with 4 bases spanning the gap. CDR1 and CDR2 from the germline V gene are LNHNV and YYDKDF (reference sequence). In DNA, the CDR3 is TGTGCCACCAGCAGAGATCACCAGCCCCAGCATTTT. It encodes CATSRDHQPQHF. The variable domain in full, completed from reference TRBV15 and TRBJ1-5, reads DAMVIQNPRYQVTQFGKPVTLSCSQTLNHNVMYWYQQKSSQAPKLLFHYYDKDFNNEADTPDNFQSRRPNTSFCFLDIRSPGLGDTAMYLCATSRDHQPQHFGDGTRLSIL.

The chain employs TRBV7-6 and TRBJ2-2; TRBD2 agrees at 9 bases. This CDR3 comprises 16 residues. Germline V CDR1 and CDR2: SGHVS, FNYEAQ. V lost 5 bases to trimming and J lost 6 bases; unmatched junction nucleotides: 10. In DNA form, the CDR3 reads TGTGCCAGCAGCCCCCACCTAGCGGGGCTATCCGGGGAGCTGTTTTTT. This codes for CASSPHLAGLSGELFF.

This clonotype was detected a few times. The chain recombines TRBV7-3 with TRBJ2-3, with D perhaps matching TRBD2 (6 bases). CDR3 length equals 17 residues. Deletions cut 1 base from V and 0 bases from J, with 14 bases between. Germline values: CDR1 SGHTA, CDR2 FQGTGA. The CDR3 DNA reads TGTGCCAGCAGCTTAATCGGAGGGTTAGCTAGCACAGATACGCAGTATTTT. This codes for CASSLIGGLASTDTQYF.

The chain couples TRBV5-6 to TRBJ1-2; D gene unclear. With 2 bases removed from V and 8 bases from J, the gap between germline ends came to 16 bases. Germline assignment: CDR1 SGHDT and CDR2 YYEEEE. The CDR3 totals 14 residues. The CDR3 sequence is CASSLRHKTWGYTF. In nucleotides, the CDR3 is TGTGCCAGCAGCTTACGCCACAAAACGTGGGGCTACACCTTC.

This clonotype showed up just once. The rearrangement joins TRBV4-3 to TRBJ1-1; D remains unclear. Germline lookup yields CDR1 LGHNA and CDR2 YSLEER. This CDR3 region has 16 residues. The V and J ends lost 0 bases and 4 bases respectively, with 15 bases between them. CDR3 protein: CASSQDQFTSGTEAFF. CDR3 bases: TGCGCCAGCAGCCAAGATCAGTTCACCTCCGGCACTGAAGCTTTCTTT.

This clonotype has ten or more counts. In DNA, the CDR3 is TGTGCCAGCACACTTAATATGAACACTGAAGCTTTCTTT. This sequence encodes CASTLNMNTEAFF. V and J are TRBV7-8 and TRBJ1-1; no firm D call. This CDR3 is built from 13 residues. V was trimmed by 7 bases and J by 0 bases, leaving 9 bases between them. Germline lookup yields CDR1 SGHVS and CDR2 FQNEAQ.

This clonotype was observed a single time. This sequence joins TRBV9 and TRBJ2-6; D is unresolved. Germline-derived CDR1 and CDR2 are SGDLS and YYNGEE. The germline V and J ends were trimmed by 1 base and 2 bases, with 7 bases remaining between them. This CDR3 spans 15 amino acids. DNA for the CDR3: TGTGCCAGCAGCGTAAGTTGGACTGGGGCCAACGTCCTGACTTTC. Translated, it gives CASSVSWTGANVLTF.

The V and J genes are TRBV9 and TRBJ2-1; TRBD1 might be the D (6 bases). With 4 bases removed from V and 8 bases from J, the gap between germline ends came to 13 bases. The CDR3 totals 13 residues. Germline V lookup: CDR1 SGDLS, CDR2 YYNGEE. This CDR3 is CASSSFEGDEQFF. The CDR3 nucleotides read TGTGCCAGCAGCTCCTTTGAGGGGGATGAGCAGTTCTTC.

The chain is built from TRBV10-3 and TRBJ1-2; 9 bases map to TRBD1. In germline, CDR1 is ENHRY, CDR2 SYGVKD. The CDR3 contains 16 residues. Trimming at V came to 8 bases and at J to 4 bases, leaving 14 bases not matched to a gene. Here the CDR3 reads CAIRWTGAHSTYGYTF. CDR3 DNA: TGTGCCATCCGATGGACAGGGGCGCATTCTACCTATGGCTACACCTTC.

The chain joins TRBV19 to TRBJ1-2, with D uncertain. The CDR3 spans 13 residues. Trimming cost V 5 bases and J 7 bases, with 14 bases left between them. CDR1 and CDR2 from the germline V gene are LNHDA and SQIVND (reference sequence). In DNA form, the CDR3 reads TGTGCCAGTAGTCCCGGGATCCTTTTTGGCTACACCTTC. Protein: CASSPGILFGYTF.

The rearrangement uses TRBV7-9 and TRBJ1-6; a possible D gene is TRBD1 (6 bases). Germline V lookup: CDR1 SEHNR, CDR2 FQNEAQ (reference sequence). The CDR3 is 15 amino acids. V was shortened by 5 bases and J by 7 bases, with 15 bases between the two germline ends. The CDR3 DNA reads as TGTGCCAGCAGCCGAGTCCCAGGGGACAATTCACCCCTCCACTTT. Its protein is CASSRVPGDNSPLHF.

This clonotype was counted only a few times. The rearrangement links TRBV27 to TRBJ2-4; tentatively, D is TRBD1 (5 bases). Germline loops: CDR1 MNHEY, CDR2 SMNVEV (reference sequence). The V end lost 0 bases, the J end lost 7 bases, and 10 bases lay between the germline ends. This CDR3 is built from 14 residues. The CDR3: CASSLSQGGNIQYF. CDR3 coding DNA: TGTGCCAGCAGTTTATCCCAGGGCGGTAACATTCAGTACTTC.

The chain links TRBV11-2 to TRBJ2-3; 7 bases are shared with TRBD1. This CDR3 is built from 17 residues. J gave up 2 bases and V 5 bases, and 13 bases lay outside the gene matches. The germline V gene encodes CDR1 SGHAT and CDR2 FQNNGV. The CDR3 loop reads CASSKLPGQTNTDTQYF. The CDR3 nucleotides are TGTGCCAGCAGCAAACTCCCGGGACAGACTAACACAGATACGCAGTATTTT.

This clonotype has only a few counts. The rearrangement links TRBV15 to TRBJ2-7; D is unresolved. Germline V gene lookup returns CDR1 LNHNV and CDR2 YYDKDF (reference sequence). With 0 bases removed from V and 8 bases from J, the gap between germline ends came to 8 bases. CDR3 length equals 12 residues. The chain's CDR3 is CATSREHLKQYF. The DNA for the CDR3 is TGTGCCACCAGCAGAGAGCATTTAAAGCAGTACTTC.

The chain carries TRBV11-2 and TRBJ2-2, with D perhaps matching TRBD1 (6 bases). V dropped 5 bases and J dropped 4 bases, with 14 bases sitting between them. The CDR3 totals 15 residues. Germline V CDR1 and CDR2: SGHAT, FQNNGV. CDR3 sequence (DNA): TGTGCCAGCAGCAAGCAGGGGAAGGGCACCGGGGAGCTGTTTTTT. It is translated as CASSKQGKGTGELFF.

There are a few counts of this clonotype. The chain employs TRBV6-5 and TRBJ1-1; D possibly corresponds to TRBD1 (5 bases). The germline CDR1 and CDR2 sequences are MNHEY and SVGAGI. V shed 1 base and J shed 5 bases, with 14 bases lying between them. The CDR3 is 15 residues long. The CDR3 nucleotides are TGTGCCAGCAGTTACTGGGCAGGGAGGGATACTGAAGCTTTCTTT. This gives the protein CASSYWAGRDTEAFF.

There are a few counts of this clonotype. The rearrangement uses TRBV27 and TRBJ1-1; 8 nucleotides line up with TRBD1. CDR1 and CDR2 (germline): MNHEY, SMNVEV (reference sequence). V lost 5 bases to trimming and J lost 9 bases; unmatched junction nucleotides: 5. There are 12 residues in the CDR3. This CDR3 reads CASSPYRGKAFF. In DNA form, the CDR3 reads TGTGCCAGCAGTCCTTACAGGGGGAAAGCTTTCTTT.

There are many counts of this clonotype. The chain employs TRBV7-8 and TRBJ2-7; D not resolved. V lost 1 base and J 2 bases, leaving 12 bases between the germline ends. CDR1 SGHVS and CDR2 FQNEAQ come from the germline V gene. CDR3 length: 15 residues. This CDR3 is CASSLGPGFPYEQYF. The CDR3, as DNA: TGTGCCAGCAGCTTAGGTCCAGGATTCCCCTACGAGCAGTACTTC.